The table lists the clone carrying this T cell receptor (beta chain) with many counts. The antigen remains unidentified. This entry is derived from a study of T cells after yellow fever vaccination. V was pared by 3 bases and J by 8 bases, with 12 bases between. This CDR3 has 14 residues. CDR1 SGHRS and CDR2 YFSETQ come from the germline V gene. Synthesis of TCR cDNA relied on 5'RACE template switching, which attached a universal primer site and UMIs. Via MiXCR, TCRdb re-called the 5' RACE reads, giving one row per CDR3 protein. The data hold roughly 120,000 distinct CDR3 sequences, with under 8.5% observed a single time. General study points: In post-booster samples, most primary-vaccination clones reappeared (about 96% CD4, roughly 90% CD8). Weaker overall, the secondary response nonetheless peaked faster (day 5 versus 15). The study noted that FACS-sorted repertoires could contain abundant clonotypes contaminating from the bulk population.

The clonotype originates from a man younger than 35 who received the YFV17D yellow fever vaccine. The chain employs TRBV5-1 and TRBJ1-6, with a possible D match to TRBD1 (5 bases). The source material was CD4+ T cells sorted from PBMCs, sampled 10 to 11 days after the first yellow fever vaccination. The CDR3 sequence is CASSWDLRDSPLHF. Here the CDR3 DNA reads TGCGCCAGCAGCTGGGACTTGAGGGATTCACCCCTCCACTTT.